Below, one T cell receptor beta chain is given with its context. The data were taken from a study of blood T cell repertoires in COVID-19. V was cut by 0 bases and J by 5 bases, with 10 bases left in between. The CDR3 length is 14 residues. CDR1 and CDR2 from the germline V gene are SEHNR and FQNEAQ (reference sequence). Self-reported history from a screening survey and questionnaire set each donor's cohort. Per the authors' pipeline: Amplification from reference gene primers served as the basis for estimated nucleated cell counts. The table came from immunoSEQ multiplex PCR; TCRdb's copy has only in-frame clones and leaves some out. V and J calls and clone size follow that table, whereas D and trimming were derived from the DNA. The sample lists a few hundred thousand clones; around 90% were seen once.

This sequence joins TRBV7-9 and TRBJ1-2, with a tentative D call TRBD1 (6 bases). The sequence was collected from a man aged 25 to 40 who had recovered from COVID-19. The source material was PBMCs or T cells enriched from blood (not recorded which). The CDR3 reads CASSLAEGGYGYTF. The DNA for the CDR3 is TGTGCCAGCAGCTTAGCGGAGGGGGGGTATGGCTACACCTTC.